This passage covers 13 T cell receptor beta chains from one sample sequenced in a study of blood T cell repertoires in COVID-19. Data came from immunoSEQ multiplex PCR; TCRdb stores just in-frame clones and leaves some out. The data hold 150,000 to 200,000 clones, with over 65% observed a single time. The sample was PBMCs or T cells enriched from blood (not recorded which). The receptors come from a woman in her fifties or sixties who had recovered from COVID-19.

V gene TRBV4-1 combines with J gene TRBJ1-5; TRBD1 agrees at 7 bases. CDR3 length: 16 amino acids. Germline-derived CDR1 and CDR2 are MGHRA and YSYEKL. V shed 1 base and J 0 bases; nucleotides not matched to a gene: 3. CDR3 DNA: TGCGCCAGCAGCCAAGTGAGGGGGCCTAGCAATCAGCCCCAGCATTTT. Its translation: CASSQVRGPSNQPQHF.

V usage is TRBV19 and J usage is TRBJ1-1; D not certain. Germline values: CDR1 LNHDA, CDR2 SQIVND (reference sequence). Trimming took off 6 bases at V and 11 bases at J, with 13 bases between the two ends. The CDR3 contains 11 residues. CDR3 nucleotide sequence: TGTGCCAGTAGGTTAGGCCTAGCTGCTTTCTTT. As protein: CASRLGLAAFF.

The chain joins TRBV12-3 or TRBV12-4 to TRBJ1-1, with D possibly matching TRBD1 (6 bases). V lost 5 bases to trimming and J lost 2 bases, with 9 bases between them. The length of the CDR3 is 13 residues. Here the CDR3 DNA reads TGTGCCAGCAGTGGACAGACTAACACTGAAGCTTTCTTT. Translating it yields CASSGQTNTEAFF.

The chain carries TRBV11-3 and TRBJ2-5, with TRBD2 matching 7 bases. Losses at the gene ends were 0 bases for V and 0 bases for J; bases not matched to a gene: 4. Germline V gives CDR1 SGHNT, CDR2 YENEEA. The CDR3 contains 16 residues. CDR3 DNA: TGTGCCAGCAGCTTAGATTTGCGGGAGTACCAAGAGACCCAGTACTTC. Protein product: CASSLDLREYQETQYF.

J is TRBJ1-5 and V is TRBV5-8, with TRBD1 matching 11 bases. Germline values: CDR1 SGHTS, CDR2 YDEGEE. J gave up 5 bases and V 4 bases, and 5 bases lay outside the gene matches. This CDR3 spans 15 amino acids. CDR3 bases: TGTGCCAGCAGCAGTGGACAGGGGGCCTATCAGCCCCAGCATTTT. Protein product: CASSSGQGAYQPQHF. Together with reference TRBV5-8 and TRBJ1-5, the CDR3 gives the full variable domain: EAGVTQSPTHLIKTRGQQATLRCSPISGHTSVYWYQQALGLGLQFLLWYDEGEERNRGNFPPRFSGRQFPNYSSELNVNALELEDSALYLCASSSGQGAYQPQHFGDGTRLSIL.

The CDR3 region is CASSLGQSSYNEQFF. CDR3 in DNA: TGTGCCAGCAGCTTGGGACAGAGCTCCTACAATGAGCAGTTCTTC. V is TRBV5-8 and J is TRBJ2-1; maybe TRBD1 (5 bases). Trimming pared 0 bases from V and 0 bases from J, leaving 7 bases between. Germline CDR1 SGHTS, CDR2 YDEGEE. This CDR3 contains 15 residues. The entire variable domain, with the rest obtained from reference TRBV5-8 and TRBJ2-1, is as follows: EAGVTQSPTHLIKTRGQQATLRCSPISGHTSVYWYQQALGLGLQFLLWYDEGEERNRGNFPPRFSGRQFPNYSSELNVNALELEDSALYLCASSLGQSSYNEQFFGPGTRLTVL.

V gene TRBV7-8 combines with J gene TRBJ2-3, with D unresolved. CDR3 size: 13 residues. Trimming stripped 1 base from V and 4 bases from J, with 6 bases between. Germline values: CDR1 SGHVS, CDR2 FQNEAQ. The CDR3 loop is CASSLGLADTQYF. As DNA, the CDR3 is TGTGCCAGCAGCTTAGGACTCGCAGATACGCAGTATTTT.

The chain couples TRBV6-1 to TRBJ1-1; D remains unclear. V was trimmed by 0 bases and J by 13 bases, leaving 9 bases between them. From germline, CDR1 is MNHNS and CDR2 SASEGT. The CDR3 loop spans 11 amino acids. The CDR3 DNA reads as TGTGCCAGCAGTGAAGCGCTTCGGGATTTCTTT. Translated, it gives CASSEALRDFF.

This clone came up once. J is TRBJ1-1 and V is TRBV6-5; D is uncertain. V was pared by 4 bases and J by 4 bases, with 10 bases between. The germline V gene has CDR1 MNHEY and CDR2 SVGAGI. The CDR3 is 13 residues long. This chain's CDR3 is CASSFEVSTEAFF. CDR3 bases: TGTGCCAGCAGTTTCGAGGTTAGCACTGAAGCTTTCTTT.

The genes are TRBV7-2 and TRBJ1-2; 9 bases agree with TRBD1. This CDR3 has 15 amino acids. Germline CDR1 is SGHTA and CDR2 is FQGNSA. The trim removed 1 base at V and 4 bases at J, leaving 4 bases unmatched. In DNA, the CDR3 is TGTGCCAGCAGCTTAGGAACAGGGGGCGGCTATGGCTACACCTTC. The encoded protein is CASSLGTGGGYGYTF.

This chain uses TRBV30 with TRBJ1-4, with a weak D call TRBD1 (6 bases). CDR1 is GTSNPN and CDR2 is SVGIG in the germline V gene (reference sequence). The CDR3 extends over 16 amino acids. V was cut by 1 base and J by 0 bases, with 12 bases left in between. CDR3 nucleotides: TGTGCCTGGAGTGCTTACACAGGGACAACTAATGAAAAACTGTTTTTT. Protein sequence: CAWSAYTGTTNEKLFF. The variable domain in full, with the rest retrieved from reference TRBV30 and TRBJ1-4, is SQTIHQWPATLVQPVGSPLSLECTVEGTSNPNLYWYRQAAGRGLQLLFYSVGIGQISSEVPQNLSASRPQDRQFILSSKKLLLSDSGFYLCAWSAYTGTTNEKLFFGSGTQLSVL.

This chain links TRBV28 with TRBJ1-2; the D gene is possibly TRBD1 (5 bases). Trimming left V 6 bases short and J 5 bases short, with 10 bases between. From germline, CDR1 is MDHEN and CDR2 SYDVKM. The CDR3 runs 12 residues. CDR3 in DNA: TGTGCCAGCAGGATGACAGAGTATGGCTACACCTTC. It specifies CASRMTEYGYTF.

This chain connects TRBV7-2 to TRBJ1-1, with TRBD1 matching over 7 bases. After removal of 1 base from V and 11 bases from J, the junction contained 4 bases not matched to a gene. CDR3 size: 12 residues. Germline values: CDR1 SGHTA, CDR2 FQGNSA. Written as DNA, the CDR3 is TGTGCCAGCAGCTTAGTGACAGGGCAGGCTTTCTTT. Translated: CASSLVTGQAFF.